Each of the 10 T cell receptor beta chains below was sequenced from the same sample in a study of blood T cell repertoires in COVID-19. Clones were read by immunoSEQ multiplex PCR, and TCRdb kept only the in-frame ones, dropping some. The profile shows about 140,000 clones, about 86% of them singletons. The source material was peripheral blood. All receptors come from an older woman with acute or convalescent COVID-19.

The J gene is TRBJ2-1, the V gene TRBV11-1, with D unresolved. CDR3 size: 14 residues. The V gene's germline CDR1 is SGHAT and CDR2 FQDESV (reference sequence). Deletions cut 6 bases from V and 0 bases from J, with 9 bases between. CDR3 DNA sequence: TGTGCCAGCAGTACCGGGTCCTCCTACAATGAGCAGTTCTTC. Protein sequence: CASSTGSSYNEQFF.

The J gene is TRBJ1-6, the V gene TRBV12-5, with 8 bases fitting TRBD1. V lost 1 base and J lost 10; bases outside the gene matches: 0. Germline CDR1 is LGHNT and CDR2 is FRNRAP. The CDR3 is 13 residues long. CDR3 coding DNA: TGTGCTAGTGGTTTGGACAGGGGGTCACCCCTCCACTTT. Translated, it gives CASGLDRGSPLHF.

The chain has TRBV4-3 and TRBJ1-2; D is uncertain. Trimming removed 0 bases at V and 2 bases at J, with 7 bases between. Per germline, CDR1 LGHNA and CDR2 YSLEER. This CDR3 spans 14 amino acids. Here the CDR3 DNA reads TGCGCCAGCAGCCAAGATGACAAGAACTATGGCTACACCTTC. This gives the protein CASSQDDKNYGYTF.

The rearrangement links TRBV18 to TRBJ1-1; TRBD1 matches 8 bases. The germline V gene encodes CDR1 KGHSH and CDR2 LQKENI. The length of the CDR3 is 15 residues. Trimming removed 5 bases from V and 6 bases from J; junction bases left unmatched: 11. The CDR3 loop reads CASSSGQGGKAEAFF. The CDR3 region has the DNA TGTGCCAGCTCATCCGGACAGGGTGGTAAGGCTGAAGCTTTCTTT.

The genes are TRBV27 and TRBJ1-5; possibly TRBD1 for D (5 bases). The CDR3 covers 17 residues. V was pared by 5 bases and J by 0 bases, with 17 bases between. The germline gives CDR1 MNHEY, CDR2 SMNVEV (reference sequence). For the CDR3, the DNA is TGTGCCAGCAGTCCTCATACAGGTGTGCTTAGCAATCAGCCCCAGCATTTT. It codes for CASSPHTGVLSNQPQHF.

J is TRBJ1-1 and V is TRBV5-1, with D unresolved. The length of the CDR3 is 14 residues. Germline loops: CDR1 SGHRS, CDR2 YFSETQ. V was pared by 3 bases and J by 6 bases, with 15 bases between. CDR3 loop: CASSYDILNPEAFF. CDR3 bases: TGCGCCAGCAGCTACGACATTTTAAACCCTGAAGCTTTCTTT.

V and J are TRBV4-1 and TRBJ1-6; a weak D match, TRBD1 (6 bases). The CDR3 covers 14 residues. Germline V gene sequence: CDR1 MGHRA, CDR2 YSYEKL. V lost 0 bases and J lost 13, with 13 bases in between. CDR3 in DNA: TGCGCCAGCAGCCAAGATGAGCAGGGGCGGCCCCTCCACTTT. Residues: CASSQDEQGRPLHF.

This clone was found a few times. The rearrangement links TRBV28 to TRBJ1-1; D not certain. Germline V lookup: CDR1 MDHEN, CDR2 SYDVKM. Trimming cost V 3 bases and J 0 bases, with 11 bases left between them. CDR3 length: 15 residues. The DNA for the CDR3 is TGTGCCAGCAGTTTGCGGACGGGAATGAACACTGAAGCTTTCTTT. Residues: CASSLRTGMNTEAFF.

This chain links TRBV6-5 with TRBJ1-1, with 7 nucleotides matching TRBD1. CDR3 size: 15 residues. Germline loops: CDR1 MNHEY, CDR2 SVGAGI. Trimming cost V 2 bases and J 4 bases; bases outside gene matches: 7. The CDR3 nucleotides are TGTGCCAGCAGTTACCCAGGGGGGTTTAGCACTGAAGCTTTCTTT. Protein sequence: CASSYPGGFSTEAFF.

This clone was recorded many times. DNA of the CDR3: TGCGCCAGCAGCCAAGACGGCGGGGTGAAGCAGTTCTTC. The encoded protein is CASSQDGGVKQFF. V usage is TRBV4-1 and J usage is TRBJ2-1; maybe TRBD2 (6 bases). The germline gives CDR1 MGHRA, CDR2 YSYEKL. This CDR3 contains 13 residues. V was trimmed by 0 bases and J by 11 bases, leaving 11 bases between them.